Listed below are T cell receptor beta chains from one sample, sequenced in a study of beta chain features in type 1 diabetes. Assay: immunoSEQ multiplex PCR; the TCRdb copy retains only in-frame clones and omits some. The sample holds more than 150,000 clones, more than 10% seen once. The sequenced sample consisted of central memory CD4+ T cells from blood. These receptors came from a woman under 30 in good health. Each CDR3 is given with its conserved first and last residue. Each record gives: V gene, D gene, J gene, clone size, CDR3 length, CDR3 DNA, CDR3 protein. A D gene is named only where the DNA matches it firmly. Part of the rows lack a size; the others show once, few, many or a class for expanded clones.

>TRBV5-1|TRBD1|TRBJ1-4|few|15
TGCGCCAGCAGCTCAGGGGGACAGAGGAATGAAAAACTGTTTTTT
CASSSGGQRNEKLFF
>TRBV11-2|NA|TRBJ1-4|few|16
TGTGCCAGCAGCTTAGATTTCGGTGATCCTAATGAAAAACTGTTTTTT
CASSLDFGDPNEKLFF
>TRBV7-3|NA|TRBJ1-2|NA|14
TGTGCCAGCAGCTTAGCGCCAGGGGCAGAGGGCTACACCTTC
CASSLAPGAEGYTF
>TRBV28|NA|TRBJ2-2|NA|14
TGTGCCAGCAGTTTATTCCGGTTCACCGGGGAGCTGTTTTTT
CASSLFRFTGELFF
>TRBV6-5|NA|TRBJ2-3|NA|14
TGTGCCAGCAGTTACGAGGGAAACGGGGATACGCAGTATTTT
CASSYEGNGDTQYF
>TRBV7-9|TRBD1|TRBJ2-5|few|14
TGTGCCAGCAGCTTGGAGAGGGGGCGAGAGACCCAGTACTTC
CASSLERGRETQYF
>TRBV5-4|NA|TRBJ2-1|NA|14
TGTGCCAGCAGCCCCGGGACTGGGATCAATGAGCAGTTCTTC
CASSPGTGINEQFF
>TRBV6-5|TRBD2|TRBJ2-3|few|16
TGTGCCAGCAGTTCGTGGGGGACTAGCGGGAGTAATACGCAGTATTTT
CASSSWGTSGSNTQYF
>TRBV7-2|TRBD1|TRBJ1-5|few|17
TGTGCCAGCAGCTCCGCAGGGGGGACCGGCGGCAATCAGCCCCAGCATTTT
CASSSAGGTGGNQPQHF
>TRBV29-1|NA|TRBJ1-5|NA|13
TGCAGCGTAAGCCGGGACACCAATCAGCCCCAGCATTTT
CSVSRDTNQPQHF
>TRBV28|NA|TRBJ2-5|NA|14
TGTGCCAGCACTCCAGGAGGAGCTCAAGAGACCCAGTACTTC
CASTPGGAQETQYF
>TRBV27|NA|TRBJ1-5|NA|15
TGTGCCAGCAGCCCTGCCAGGGATGGCAATCAGCCCCAGCATTTT
CASSPARDGNQPQHF
>TRBV15|TRBD1|TRBJ1-1|few|14
TGTGCCACCAGGCCTGGGACAGGGTCGGGGGAAGCTTTCTTT
CATRPGTGSGEAFF
>TRBV19|NA|TRBJ1-5|NA|16
TGTGCCAGTAGTATAGTCGGCAGGAAATCTTTTCAGCCCCAGCATTTT
CASSIVGRKSFQPQHF
>TRBV7-2|NA|TRBJ2-1|NA|15
TGTGCCAGCAGCTTAGCGGGGGCACGAGGGAATGAGCAGTTCTTC
CASSLAGARGNEQFF
>TRBV25-1|TRBD2|TRBJ2-7|few|13
TGTGCCAGCAGTGAAGCCGGGAGGGACGAGCAGTACTTC
CASSEAGRDEQYF
>TRBV19|TRBD2|TRBJ2-7|NA|15
TGTGCCAGTAGGCAAGTAACTAGCGGGACTGGAGAGCAGTACTTC
CASRQVTSGTGEQYF
>TRBV6-1|NA|TRBJ2-1|NA|15
TGTGCCAGCAGGCCCGTTTGGGAGCCCTACAATGAGCAGTTCTTC
CASRPVWEPYNEQFF
>TRBV30|NA|TRBJ1-5|NA|13
TGTGCCTGGAGGCAGGATAGCAATCAGCCCCAGCATTTT
CAWRQDSNQPQHF
>TRBV5-1|NA|TRBJ2-7|few|15
TGCGCCAGCAGCAGATCTGAGACAGCCGCCTACGAGCAGTACTTC
CASSRSETAAYEQYF
>TRBV7-2|NA|TRBJ1-5|NA|15
TGTGCCAGCAGCTTAGGGCGGTATAGCAATCAGCCCCAGCATTTT
CASSLGRYSNQPQHF
>TRBV4-2|TRBD2|TRBJ2-1|NA|15
TGTGCCAGCAGCCGACCGGGACTAGCGGACAATGAGCAGTTCTTC
CASSRPGLADNEQFF
>TRBV29-1|NA|TRBJ2-7|few|13
TGCAGCGTCGCGGGACTGTCAAACTACGAGCAGTACTTC
CSVAGLSNYEQYF
>TRBV5-1|TRBD2|TRBJ2-1|few|16
TGCGCCAGTGGCAACGGACTAGCCAGCTCCTACAATGAGCAGTTCTTC
CASGNGLASSYNEQFF
>TRBV5-1|NA|TRBJ2-2|NA|13
TGCGCCAGCAGCACAGGGAACACCGGGGAGCTGTTTTTT
CASSTGNTGELFF
>TRBV25-1|NA|TRBJ2-1|NA|17
TGTGCCAGCAGTGATACTCGAACGGACAGAAAAAACAATGAGCAGTTCTTC
CASSDTRTDRKNNEQFF
>TRBV7-2|NA|TRBJ2-1|few|15
TGTGCCAGCACCGAACAAGCGAGCTCCTACAATGAGCAGTTCTTC
CASTEQASSYNEQFF
>TRBV29-1|NA|TRBJ2-1|NA|13
TGCAGCGTTGAACTGGGGGCCTGGGGTGAGCAGTTCTTC
CSVELGAWGEQFF
>TRBV18|NA|TRBJ2-5|NA|14
TGTGCCAGCTCACCGGGGCCGGGCAAAGAGACCCAGTACTTC
CASSPGPGKETQYF
>TRBV27|TRBD2|TRBJ2-1|few|15
TGTGCCAGCAGTTTCCGGGAGGGCCGAGGCAATGAGCAGTTCTTC
CASSFREGRGNEQFF
>TRBV5-5|TRBD2|TRBJ2-1|NA|15
TGTGCCAGCAGCTTGGCTAGCGGAATTTACAATGAGCAGTTCTTC
CASSLASGIYNEQFF
>TRBV5-1|TRBD2|TRBJ2-7|NA|16
TGCGCCAGCAAGGGCAGTAGCGGGGCAAGCTCCTACGAGCAGTACTTC
CASKGSSGASSYEQYF
>TRBV28|TRBD2|TRBJ2-1|few|15
TGTGCCAGCAGTTTGGGAGCGGGGCGACCTAATGAGCAGTTCTTC
CASSLGAGRPNEQFF
>TRBV4-3|NA|TRBJ1-2|few|15
TGCGCCAGCAGCCAAGATTCGGGCGGACTTCATGGCTACACCTTC
CASSQDSGGLHGYTF
>TRBV5-6|TRBD1|TRBJ2-6|NA|18
TGTGCCAGCAGCCGAGGGACAGGCCCCTTCTCTGGGGCCAACGTCCTGACTTTC
CASSRGTGPFSGANVLTF
>TRBV11-3|NA|TRBJ2-1|NA|14
TGTGCCAGCAGTCAGGGGGGCTCCTACAATGAGCAGTTCTTC
CASSQGGSYNEQFF
>TRBV7-2|NA|TRBJ2-3|few|14
TGTGCCAGCAGCTTAGACATCAGCACAGATACGCAGTATTTT
CASSLDISTDTQYF
>TRBV28|TRBD1|TRBJ2-7|NA|15
TGTGCCAGCAGTTTTCGACAGGGGAGCTCCTACGAGCAGTACTTC
CASSFRQGSSYEQYF
>TRBV28|NA|TRBJ1-1|NA|15
TGTGCCAGCAGCTACCTACCCCCCAGGCGTTTGGAAGCTTTCTTT
CASSYLPPRRLEAFF
>TRBV4-1|NA|TRBJ2-1|NA|16
TGCGCCAGCAGCCAAGAGAGAGAGAGCTCCTACAATGAGCAGTTCTTC
CASSQERESSYNEQFF
>TRBV28|NA|TRBJ1-2|few|12
TGTGCCAGCAGTTCCAGTTCTTATGGCTACACCTTC
CASSSSSYGYTF
>TRBV7-2|NA|TRBJ2-2|NA|13
TGTGCCAGCAGCTGGCGACAGACCGGGGAGCTGTTTTTT
CASSWRQTGELFF
>TRBV14|NA|TRBJ1-3|NA|16
TGTGCCAGCAGCAAGCCGGGACAACACTCTGGAAACACCATATATTTT
CASSKPGQHSGNTIYF
>TRBV18|NA|TRBJ1-5|NA|15
TGTGCCAGCTCACCGGCACAGAATAGCAATCAGCCCCAGCATTTT
CASSPAQNSNQPQHF
>TRBV11-2|NA|TRBJ1-2|few|16
TGTGCCAGCAGCTCCTTTCCCGCGGGGGTGAGGAATGGCTACACCTTC
CASSSFPAGVRNGYTF
>TRBV7-2|NA|TRBJ1-2|few|13
TGTGCCAGCAGCCTACAGGGTCTGGAAGGCTACACCTTC
CASSLQGLEGYTF
>TRBV11-2|TRBD2|TRBJ2-3|NA|16
TGTGCCAGCAGCGTTGCTAGCGGGAGATTGGCAGATACGCAGTATTTT
CASSVASGRLADTQYF
>TRBV30|TRBD1|TRBJ1-6|NA|16
TGTGCCTGGAGTGCCGGGACAGGGGCGCGGAATTCACCCCTCCACTTT
CAWSAGTGARNSPLHF
>TRBV28|NA|TRBJ1-2|NA|14
TGTGCCAGCAGCACCCGGCCAGGGAACTATGGCTACACCTTC
CASSTRPGNYGYTF